What follows is one T cell receptor (beta chain) and its context. The antigen remains unidentified. Using immunoSEQ multiplex PCR, the repertoire was profiled, and TCRdb retains in-frame clones only, with some absent. Of more than 85,000 clones listed, about 88% are singletons. This record belongs to a study of T cell responses to AZD1222 COVID-19 vaccine. Study-wide points: At 160-218 and 743-854, vaccine-associated CD4 TCRs were dominant, and they spanned spike. Among the donors, most were white British and more were female, and clonal diversity was possibly underestimated.

Doses given second, at about 4 or about 12 weeks, were pooled. V was clipped by 3 bases and J by 2 bases; unmatched bases: 5. Looked up from germline, CDR1 is KGHSH and CDR2 is LQKENI. The CDR3 length is 16 residues. This rearrangement joins TRBV18 to TRBJ2-3, with 10 bases lining up with TRBD1. The sequencing used peripheral blood, collected 28 days after the second AZD1222 dose. This sequence was found in an adult who received the AZD1222 COVID-19 vaccine. The DNA for the CDR3 is TGTGCCAGCTCACCCCCGGGACAGGGGAACACAGATACGCAGTATTTT. Its translation: CASSPPGQGNTDTQYF. Supplemented by reference TRBV18 and TRBJ2-3, the full variable domain reads NAGVMQNPRHLVRRRGQEARLRCSPMKGHSHVYWYRQLPEEGLKFMVYLQKENIIDESGMPKERFSAEFPKEGPSILRIQQVVRGDSAAYFCASSPPGQGNTDTQYFGPGTRLTVL.